This TCR beta chain was sequenced during a study of T-cell memory formation after mild COVID-19 (dated by TCRdb to the early 2020s). Concerning the study at large: Most TCR sequence clusters were specific to one of the two donors. The cohort was made up of two young adult volunteers, one female and one male, who were previously healthy. In two donors, T-cell clones that expanded and contracted after mild COVID-19 were followed by sequencing TCRalpha and TCRbeta repertoires longitudinally.

The paper as a whole reports these results and caveats: Contracting CD4+ clones were located mainly in the CM and EM memory subsets, whereas CD8+ clones were found to be enriched in EMRA. Some responding clones were detected in pre-infection memory, suggesting pre-existing cross-reactive memory T cells joined the SARS-CoV-2 response. The study included only two mild cases, and larger cohorts that include severe cases with pre-infection samples were judged to be necessary. Balanced CD4/CD8 phenotypes were observed for clones contracting from day 15 to 85, whereas a bias towards CD4+ was observed for a second wave of clones expanding from day 15 to 37. Whether the second-wave clones peaking on day 37 were SARS-CoV-2 specific was not confirmed.

Its CDR3 holds 14 amino acids, cysteine through phenylalanine. Only CDR3 DNA is held: 42 bases, read in frame from base 1. The germline V and J ends show losses of 5 bases and 1 base respectively, and no gene match explains 7 bases of the junction. From a lookup of the germline V gene (reference sequence), CDR1 and CDR2 are DFQATT and SNEGSKA. Ten or more counts support this clonotype. What this receptor recognizes is not known. No clone much larger than this one lies a single base away; base qualities are absent. The reads were generated on an Illumina NovaSeq 6000. Using 5'RACE with constant-segment primers, TCRalpha and TCRbeta cDNA libraries were constructed, with sample barcodes and unique molecular identifiers added in the process. RNA was extracted from every sample with Trizol reagent. Amplification of the libraries took two PCR steps, and the second step added a second sample barcode plus Illumina TruSeq adapters. Sequencing of libraries was performed on an Illumina NovaSeq with 2 x 150 bp paired-end reads. The source study handled its data this way. Reads were demultiplexed and collapsed into UMI-guided consensus sequences with migec v1.2.7. Using mixcr v2.1.11, UMI consensuses were aligned to TRA and TRB V and J templates and then assembled into clonotypes. Clonotypes were classified as expanded or contracted when called significant by both edgeR and NoisET, with noise models trained on biological replicates. For edgeR calls, a false discovery rate-adjusted p below 0.01 and a log2 fold-change threshold of 1 were applied. PCA with hierarchical clustering of max-normalized trajectories of the 1000 most abundant clonotypes was used as exploratory dynamics analysis. Separately sequenced CD4+ and CD8+ repertoires were used to assign a CD4 or CD8 phenotype to each responding clone. The raw public reads went through TCRdb reprocessing: fastp at Q25, MiXCR clone calling, in-frame beta chains kept. Each entry is one CDR3 protein sequence, shown with its most common DNA and genes. The V and J calls here are based on TCRdb, not the publication. The sample yields around 65,000 distinct CDR3 sequences; around 10% were counted once. The biggest ten clones account for 0.95% to 1.3% of the sample.

PBMCs were isolated by Ficoll-Paque density gradient centrifugation. The chain is encoded by TRBV20-1 joined to TRBJ2-5, with TRBD1 matching 7 junction bases. Sequenced input: PBMCs or a T cell subset sorted from them (not recorded which). This TCR derives from a man younger than 35 who had mild COVID-19 (a few samples of this study predate the infection). The sample titles of this study are shuffled in the database, so cell type and time point are left out; the donor was told from shared clones. The nucleotides are TGCAGTGCTTTCAAACGGACAGGCCAAGAGACCCAGTACTTC. Its translation reads: CSAFKRTGQETQYF.